This T cell receptor (beta chain) was sequenced during a study of T cell changes during pregnancy in multiple sclerosis. The assay was immunoSEQ multiplex PCR, and TCRdb's table has in-frame clones only and misses some. The sample shows tens of thousands of clones, approximately 92% of them seen only once. CDR3 length: 16 amino acids. CDR1 is WNHNN, CDR2 SYGVQD, per germline (reference sequence). V lost 6 bases and J 5 bases, leaving 17 bases between the germline ends. The specimen comprised peripheral blood, sampled in the first trimester of pregnancy. The sequence was collected from a female donor with multiple sclerosis, enrolled in a pregnancy study. This sequence joins TRBV10-1 and TRBJ1-6; the D gene is possibly TRBD1 (5 bases). The CDR3 region is CASRRKTGQNNSPLHF. In nucleotides, the CDR3 is TGCGCCAGCAGACGGAAAACAGGTCAGAATAATTCACCCCTCCACTTT.